A selection of T cell receptor beta chains follows, all from one sample in a study of cytomegalovirus exposure and HLA in healthy donors. Repertoires were generated with immunoSEQ multiplex PCR, while TCRdb's copy carries only in-frame clones and drops some. The table shows some 81,000 clones, with 65% to 80% occurring only once. Sequencing input: PBMCs. The receptors come from a woman in her thirties or forties in good health and CMV-seropositive. CDR3s include the opening cysteine and the closing phenylalanine or tryptophan. The order of the fields is D gene, J gene, V gene, clone size, CDR3 protein, CDR3 DNA. D genes are given only for firm matches. Rows give clone size only sometimes, using once, few, many, or a class for an expanded clone.

d_call: NA; j_call: TRBJ2-5; v_call: TRBV14; clone_size: NA; cdr3_aa: CASSHEAETQYF; cdr3_nt: TGTGCCAGCAGCCACGAAGCGGAGACCCAGTACTTC
d_call: NA; j_call: TRBJ2-1; v_call: TRBV7-6; clone_size: NA; cdr3_aa: CASSLGDNEQFF; cdr3_nt: TGTGCCAGCAGCTTAGGGGACAACGAGCAGTTCTTC
d_call: TRBD2; j_call: TRBJ2-5; v_call: TRBV27; clone_size: NA; cdr3_aa: CASSFGTRPETQYF; cdr3_nt: TGTGCCAGCAGTTTCGGGACTAGGCCGGAGACCCAGTACTTC
d_call: NA; j_call: TRBJ2-6; v_call: TRBV6-1; clone_size: many; cdr3_aa: CASSERRGSGANVLTF; cdr3_nt: TGTGCCAGCAGTGAGAGACGGGGATCTGGGGCCAACGTCCTGACTTTC
d_call: TRBD1; j_call: TRBJ2-5; v_call: TRBV4-1; clone_size: few; cdr3_aa: CASSQEGTGMKETQYF; cdr3_nt: TGCGCCAGCAGCCAAGAGGGGACAGGGATGAAAGAGACCCAGTACTTC
d_call: NA; j_call: TRBJ1-4; v_call: TRBV6-5; clone_size: NA; cdr3_aa: CASSYSSGGTNEKLFF; cdr3_nt: TGTGCCAGCAGTTACTCGAGCGGAGGCACTAATGAAAAACTGTTTTTT
d_call: NA; j_call: TRBJ1-1; v_call: TRBV6-5; clone_size: NA; cdr3_aa: CASSFREYTEAFF; cdr3_nt: TGTGCCAGCAGTTTTCGGGAGTACACTGAAGCTTTCTTT
d_call: TRBD2; j_call: TRBJ2-5; v_call: TRBV18; clone_size: NA; cdr3_aa: CASSPGTRGETQYF; cdr3_nt: TGTGCCAGCTCACCAGGGACTAGAGGGGAGACCCAGTACTTC
d_call: TRBD1; j_call: TRBJ2-1; v_call: TRBV7-2; clone_size: NA; cdr3_aa: CASNVGWTGHEQFF; cdr3_nt: TGTGCCAGCAACGTTGGGTGGACAGGGCATGAGCAGTTCTTC
d_call: NA; j_call: TRBJ1-4; v_call: TRBV6-1; clone_size: NA; cdr3_aa: CASQTPVVEKLFF; cdr3_nt: TGTGCCAGCCAGACTCCCGTTGTCGAAAAACTGTTTTTT
d_call: TRBD1; j_call: TRBJ1-1; v_call: TRBV19; clone_size: NA; cdr3_aa: CASKDRGRATEAFF; cdr3_nt: TGTGCCAGTAAGGACAGGGGGCGAGCCACTGAAGCTTTCTTT
d_call: TRBD1; j_call: TRBJ1-3; v_call: TRBV6-6; clone_size: NA; cdr3_aa: CASSLTGAGNTIYF; cdr3_nt: TGTGCCAGCAGTTTAACAGGGGCTGGAAACACCATATATTTT
d_call: TRBD1; j_call: TRBJ2-7; v_call: TRBV4-3; clone_size: NA; cdr3_aa: CASSREQGYEQYF; cdr3_nt: TGCGCCAGCAGCCGTGAACAGGGGTACGAGCAGTACTTC
d_call: NA; j_call: TRBJ2-2; v_call: TRBV9; clone_size: NA; cdr3_aa: CASSVVGGTGELFF; cdr3_nt: TGTGCCAGCAGCGTAGTAGGGGGCACCGGGGAGCTGTTTTTT
d_call: NA; j_call: TRBJ1-1; v_call: TRBV4-3; clone_size: NA; cdr3_aa: CASSQGLGAMNTEAFF; cdr3_nt: TGCGCCAGCAGCCAAGGCTTAGGGGCCATGAACACTGAAGCTTTCTTT
d_call: NA; j_call: TRBJ1-1; v_call: TRBV2; clone_size: NA; cdr3_aa: CASSRGGNTEAFF; cdr3_nt: TGTGCCAGCAGTAGGGGAGGAAACACTGAAGCTTTCTTT
d_call: NA; j_call: TRBJ1-6; v_call: TRBV21-1; clone_size: NA; cdr3_aa: CASSKEGSREDNSPLHF; cdr3_nt: TGTGCCAGCAGCAAAGAGGGGTCGAGGGAGGATAATTCACCCCTCCACTTT
d_call: TRBD1; j_call: TRBJ2-3; v_call: TRBV27; clone_size: NA; cdr3_aa: CASCLTGAPAATDTQYF; cdr3_nt: TGTGCCAGCTGCCTGACAGGGGCCCCAGCGGCCACAGATACGCAGTATTTT